The 24 T cell receptor beta chains presented below share a single source sample, sequenced in a study of T cell repertoires in cytomegalovirus infection. TCRdb recomputed calls from the reads with MiXCR, one row per CDR3 protein. This repertoire shows 350,000 to 500,000 distinct CDR3 sequences, about a third found once; its top ten account for 12% to 15%. Specimen: PBMCs. The receptors stem from a human donor in good health (CMV status not recorded). Some clones in this sample may be carry-over from other donors' samples.

CDR3 nucleotides: TGCAGTGCTAGTACCTTACAGGGCTACTATGGCTACACCTTC. This gives the protein CSASTLQGYYGYTF. The rearrangement uses TRBV20-1 and TRBJ1-2; a possible D gene is TRBD1 (6 bases). Deletions cut 3 bases from V and 3 bases from J, with 14 bases between. CDR1 is DFQATT and CDR2 is SNEGSKA in the germline V gene (reference sequence). The CDR3 runs 14 residues.

A few counts support this clonotype. The V gene is TRBV10-3, the J gene TRBJ2-1; D is unresolved. This CDR3 is 12 amino acids long. The V gene's germline CDR1 is ENHRY and CDR2 SYGVKD. V dropped 1 base and J dropped 5 bases, with 3 bases sitting between them. The CDR3 sequence: CAISEWDNEQFF. For the CDR3, the DNA is TGTGCCATCAGTGAGTGGGACAATGAGCAGTTCTTC.

This clonotype appeared many times. The chain uses TRBV7-4 and TRBJ2-3; the D is unclear. The length of the CDR3 is 15 residues. V lost 0 bases and J lost 6, with 13 bases in between. CDR1 is SGHVT, CDR2 SQSDAQ, per germline. CDR3: CASSLAFNQRDTQYF. The CDR3 DNA reads as TGTGCCAGCAGCTTAGCATTCAATCAGAGGGATACGCAGTATTTT.

Remarks on this clonotype: This clone may be a read error of a much larger clone one base away. As DNA, the CDR3 is TGTGCCAGCATCTTAGCCTTACAGGGGGCGGGGTATGGCTACACCTTC. Its protein product is CASILALQGAGYGYTF. This chain joins TRBV7-2 and TRBJ1-2, with TRBD1 identical over 9 bases. CDR1 is SGHTA, CDR2 FQGNSA, per germline. The CDR3 is made up of 16 amino acids.

This clonotype has just a few counts. The J gene is TRBJ2-1, the V gene TRBV19, with 8 nucleotides matching TRBD1. Trimming removed 2 bases from V and 6 bases from J; junction bases left unmatched: 9. This CDR3 spans 16 amino acids. From germline, CDR1 is LNHDA and CDR2 SQIVND (reference sequence). CDR3 sequence: CASSIRGGTGANEQFF. In DNA form, the CDR3 reads TGTGCCAGTAGTATAAGGGGCGGGACAGGCGCCAATGAGCAGTTCTTC.

This rearrangement joins TRBV4-1 to TRBJ2-7; 8 bases align to TRBD1. V trimming: 7 bases; J trimming: 4 bases; junction bases outside the gene matches: 12. Germline assignment: CDR1 MGHRA and CDR2 YSYEKL. The CDR3 consists of 15 residues. CDR3 bases: TGCGCCAGCAAGATCACGTTACAGGGGGTTTACGAGCAGTACTTC. Amino acid sequence: CASKITLQGVYEQYF.

This clonotype showed up just a few times. The chain carries TRBV14 and TRBJ1-2; weak D call: TRBD1 (5 bases). The V gene lost 6 bases and the J gene lost 2 bases, with 16 bases spanning the gap. The CDR3 spans 15 residues. Germline CDR1 SGHDN, CDR2 FVKESK. The CDR3 protein is CASSLAQGSNYGYTF. CDR3 DNA sequence: TGTGCCAGCAGTCTCGCCCAGGGATCCAACTATGGCTACACCTTC.

This sequence joins TRBV4-1 and TRBJ1-4; D gene uncertain. Germline V gene data show CDR1 as MGHRA and CDR2 as YSYEKL. The CDR3 runs to 16 residues. The V and J ends lost 11 bases and 4 bases respectively, with 23 bases between them. CDR3 DNA: TGCGCCTTCAGCCAACCGTCACATTGGTGTAATGAAAAACTGTTTTTT. Its protein product is CAFSQPSHWCNEKLFF.

This clonotype occurred once. An end of the junction does not agree with germline; a read error may underlie this. The CDR3 region is CASSWPGLAGGPRETQNF. The CDR3 coding sequence is TGTGCCAGCAGTTGGCCGGGGCTAGCGGGGGGGCCGCGAGAGACCCAGAACTTC. The rearrangement joins TRBV12-3 or TRBV12-4 to TRBJ2-5; 12 bases line up with TRBD2. This CDR3 is built from 18 residues.

The J gene is TRBJ1-5, the V gene TRBV20-1, with D perhaps matching TRBD1 (5 bases). Germline CDR1 and CDR2: DFQATT and SNEGSKA (reference sequence). The CDR3 is 15 amino acids. V gave up 6 bases and J gave up 3 bases, with 18 bases separating them. CDR3 sequence: CSARGDGGINQPQHF. The CDR3 nucleotides read TGCAGTGCCCGAGGGGATGGGGGTATCAATCAGCCCCAGCATTTT.

In this sample, this clonotype turned up a few times. CDR3 bases: TGTGCCAGCAGCCCCTGGACAGGGGTGGGAACTGAAGCTTTCTTT. Amino acids: CASSPWTGVGTEAFF. This chain uses TRBV7-2 with TRBJ1-1; 9 nucleotides agree with TRBD1. V was pared by 5 bases and J by 5 bases, with 9 bases of the junction left unmatched. The germline V gene has CDR1 SGHTA and CDR2 FQGNSA. The CDR3 has 15 amino acids.

This clonotype was picked up a small number of times. This sequence joins TRBV7-2 and TRBJ2-5, with TRBD2 matching 9 bases. This CDR3 has 18 amino acids. From germline, CDR1 is SGHTA and CDR2 FQGNSA. J gave up 4 bases and V 5 bases, and 17 bases lay outside the gene matches. CDR3 amino acids: CASSQGGLAVGGGETQYF. CDR3 in DNA: TGTGCCAGCAGCCAAGGGGGACTAGCAGTGGGGGGTGGAGAGACCCAGTACTTC.

The rearrangement joins TRBV4-1 to TRBJ2-1; TRBD2 aligns across 9 bases. V lost 1 base and J lost 3; bases outside the gene matches: 16. Per germline, CDR1 MGHRA and CDR2 YSYEKL. The CDR3 sequence is 20 residues long. The CDR3 sequence is CASSQAGLAGRVGGYNEQFF. The CDR3 coding sequence is TGCGCCAGCAGCCAAGCTGGCCTAGCGGGGAGAGTTGGTGGCTACAATGAGCAGTTCTTC.

Concerning this clonotype itself: No conserved phenylalanine or tryptophan is present at the end of the CDR3, so a read error is the likely explanation. The chain links TRBV28 to TRBJ2-1; 12 positions match TRBD1. The junction had 10 bases not matched to a gene; V was cut back by 6 bases and J by 7 bases. The CDR3 runs to 16 residues. Germline assignment: CDR1 MDHEN and CDR2 SYDVKM. CDR3 DNA sequence: TGTGCCAGCAGCACTTCGGGACAGGGGGCCCGTAATGAGCAGTTCTTA. It specifies CASSTSGQGARNEQFL.

This clonotype showed up just a few times. The genes are TRBV19 and TRBJ2-2, with D unclear. The CDR3 consists of 16 residues. V was clipped by 11 bases and J by 1 base, with 20 bases between them. Germline CDR1 reads LNHDA; CDR2 reads SQIVND (reference sequence). CDR3 sequence: CASRQNTNRNTGELFF. For the CDR3, the DNA is TGTGCCTCCAGACAAAACACAAACAGGAACACCGGGGAGCTGTTTTTT.

The chain combines TRBV6-6 with TRBJ2-1; 8 nucleotides match TRBD1. Germline CDR1 is MNHNY and CDR2 is SVGAGI (reference sequence). V lost 5 bases and J lost 4; bases outside the gene matches: 4. The CDR3 consists of 14 residues. CDR3 bases: TGTGCCAGCAGTGTCAACAGGGGGTACAATGAGCAGTTCTTC. It encodes CASSVNRGYNEQFF.

This clonotype came up many times. This sequence joins TRBV6-1 and TRBJ2-7, with 11 bases that match TRBD2. The trim removed 6 bases at V and 7 bases at J, leaving 2 bases unmatched. The CDR3 has 12 amino acids. The germline gives CDR1 MNHNS, CDR2 SASEGT. The CDR3 DNA follows: TGTGCCAGCAGGAGACTAGCGGGGGAGCAGTACTTC. Protein: CASRRLAGEQYF.

This clonotype was seen many times. The chain combines TRBV7-6 with TRBJ2-1; tentatively, D is TRBD1 or TRBD2 (6 bases each). The germline CDR1 and CDR2 sequences are SGHVS and FNYEAQ. The CDR3 has 15 amino acids. V was cut by 4 bases and J by 0 bases, with 10 bases left in between. The CDR3, as DNA: TGTGCCAGCAGCTGGAGGGGGAACTCCTACAATGAGCAGTTCTTC. Translating it yields CASSWRGNSYNEQFF.

The sample holds many counts of this clonotype. The V call is TRBV5-4, the J call TRBJ1-1; D unclear. Germline CDR1 SGHNT, CDR2 YYREEE (reference sequence). V shed 0 bases and J shed 4 bases, with 4 bases lying between them. This CDR3 is 12 amino acids long. The CDR3 is CASSLGATEAFF. The CDR3 DNA is TGTGCCAGCAGCTTGGGGGCCACTGAAGCTTTCTTT.

This chain uses TRBV5-4 with TRBJ2-7, with 8 nucleotides matching TRBD2. V dropped 6 bases and J dropped 7; count of bases not matched to a gene: 15. Per the germline V gene, CDR1 is SGHNT and CDR2 is YYREEE (reference sequence). The CDR3 is made up of 15 amino acids. Here the CDR3 DNA reads TGTGCCAGCATGGTTGGGGGAGCGGGGGTTTCTGAGCAGTACTTC. As protein: CASMVGGAGVSEQYF.

Concerning this clonotype itself: The junction does not match germline at one end; this may be a read error. The chain employs TRBV2 and TRBJ2-7, with 12 bases fitting TRBD1. Germline CDR1 SNHLY, CDR2 FYNNEI. The CDR3 sequence is 14 residues long. CDR3 sequence reads: CAIGSGQGAYDQYF. The CDR3 region has the DNA TGTGCCATCGGGTCGGGACAGGGGGCCTACGATCAGTACTTC.

The rearrangement joins TRBV7-3 to TRBJ1-2; no definite D call. V was cut by 0 bases and J by 8 bases, with 13 bases left in between. The CDR3 runs 14 residues. Germline CDR1 SGHTA, CDR2 FQGTGA. CDR3 bases: TGTGCCAGCAGCTTAACTCCGGGAAACGGGGGCTACACCTTC. It encodes CASSLTPGNGGYTF.

This clonotype was counted ten times or more. The chain links TRBV12-3 or TRBV12-4 to TRBJ2-7; D uncertain. The CDR3 covers 15 residues. V was trimmed by 6 bases and J by 0 bases, leaving 15 bases between them. This chain's CDR3 is CASRLSGASSYEQYF. The CDR3, as DNA: TGTGCCAGCAGGTTGAGTGGCGCGAGCTCCTACGAGCAGTACTTC.

The chain has TRBV2 and TRBJ2-1; either TRBD1 or TRBD2 may fit D (5 bases each). The CDR3 runs 14 residues. Trimming stripped 3 bases from V and 9 bases from J, with 15 bases between. In germline, CDR1 is SNHLY, CDR2 FYNNEI. The CDR3 spells CASSDSSGRGEQFF. The CDR3 nucleotides are TGTGCCAGCAGTGACTCCTCGGGACGTGGTGAGCAGTTCTTC.